The clone carrying this TCR beta chain has at least ten counts. The antigen remains undetermined. Trimming removed 0 bases from V and 5 bases from J, with 6 bases in between. Per the germline V gene, CDR1 is SGHRS and CDR2 is YFSETQ. This CDR3 contains 13 residues. The source of the sample is a study of identical twins. Whole-study findings and limits: Insertions were fewer in abundant cord blood beta clonotypes, whereas memory repertoires showed none of this pattern. Twin sharing of out-of-frame TCR alpha was underestimated by models in monozygotic pairs.

Healthy Caucasians, and only they, were the donors. Unique molecular identifiers were present on cDNA, and template switching added a universal primer site. TCRdb called the 5' RACE reads again in MiXCR, with one record for every CDR3 protein. The sample includes hundreds of thousands of distinct CDR3 sequences, roughly 6.2% of them seen just once. The TCR sequence derives from a man aged 18 to 30 in good health. Sequenced: naive T cells sorted from blood. This chain uses TRBV5-1 with TRBJ2-1; D is unclear. The CDR3 region is CASSLAPDNEQFF. CDR3 sequence (DNA): TGCGCCAGCAGCTTGGCCCCAGACAATGAGCAGTTCTTC.